Ten or more counts support the clone carrying this TCR beta chain. Its antigen is not identified. TCRdb processed the 5' RACE reads anew with MiXCR; each CDR3 protein has one entry. The sample lists 60,000 or so distinct CDR3 sequences, around 12% occurring once. This record comes from a study of early T cells in non-severe SARS-CoV-2 infection. Study-level results: CD4 and private specificities were missed by VDJdb matching, which favored anti-spike CD8 responses.

The germline V gene has CDR1 WNHNN and CDR2 SYGVQD (reference sequence). The J segment lost 9 bases and the V segment lost 4 bases, leaving 9 bases of the junction unmatched. The CDR3 is 14 amino acids. The sample here was whole blood, taken at baseline. This receptor was taken from an adult who was a healthcare worker with PCR-confirmed SARS-CoV-2 infection or an uninfected control (not recorded which). The J gene is TRBJ2-1, the V gene TRBV10-1; 7 nucleotides match TRBD1. CDR3: CASSVSLEGAEQFF. The DNA for the CDR3 is TGCGCCAGCAGTGTAAGTCTCGAGGGGGCTGAGCAGTTCTTC.